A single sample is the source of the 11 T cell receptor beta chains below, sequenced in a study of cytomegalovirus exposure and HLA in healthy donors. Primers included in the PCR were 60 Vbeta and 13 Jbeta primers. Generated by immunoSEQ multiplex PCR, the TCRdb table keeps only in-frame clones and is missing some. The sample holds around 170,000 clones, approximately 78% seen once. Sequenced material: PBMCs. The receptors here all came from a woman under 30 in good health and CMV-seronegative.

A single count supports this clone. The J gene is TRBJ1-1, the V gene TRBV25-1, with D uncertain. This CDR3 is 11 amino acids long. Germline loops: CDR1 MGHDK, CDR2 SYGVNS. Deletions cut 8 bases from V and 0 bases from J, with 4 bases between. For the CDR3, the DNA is TGTGCCAGCCGTATGAACACTGAAGCTTTCTTT. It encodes CASRMNTEAFF.

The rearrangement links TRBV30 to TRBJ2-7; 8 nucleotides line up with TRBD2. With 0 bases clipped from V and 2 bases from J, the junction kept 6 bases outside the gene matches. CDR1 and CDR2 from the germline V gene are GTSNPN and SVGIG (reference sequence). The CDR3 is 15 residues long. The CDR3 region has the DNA TGTGCCTGGAGTGTACGGGACGGGAGGGCCTACGAGCAGTACTTC. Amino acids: CAWSVRDGRAYEQYF.

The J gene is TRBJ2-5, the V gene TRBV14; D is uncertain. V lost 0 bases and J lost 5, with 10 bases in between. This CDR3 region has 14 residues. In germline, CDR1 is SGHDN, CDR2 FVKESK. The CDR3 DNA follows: TGTGCCAGCAGCCAAGATGACTGGGTGGAGACCCAGTACTTC. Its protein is CASSQDDWVETQYF.

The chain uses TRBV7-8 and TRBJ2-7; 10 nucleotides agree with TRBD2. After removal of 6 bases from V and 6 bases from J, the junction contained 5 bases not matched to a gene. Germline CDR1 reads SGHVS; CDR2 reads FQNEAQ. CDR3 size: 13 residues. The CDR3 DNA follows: TGTGCCAGCAGGGGACTAGCGCCTTTCGAGCAGTACTTC. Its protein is CASRGLAPFEQYF.

CDR3 DNA: TGTGCCAGCAGTCAGAGGGCAAATCAGCCCCAGCATTTT. Translation: CASSQRANQPQHF. The chain recombines TRBV7-9 with TRBJ1-5; D is undetermined. Germline V lookup: CDR1 SEHNR, CDR2 FQNEAQ (reference sequence). The CDR3 length is 13 residues. V lost 6 bases to trimming and J lost 4 bases, with 10 bases between them.

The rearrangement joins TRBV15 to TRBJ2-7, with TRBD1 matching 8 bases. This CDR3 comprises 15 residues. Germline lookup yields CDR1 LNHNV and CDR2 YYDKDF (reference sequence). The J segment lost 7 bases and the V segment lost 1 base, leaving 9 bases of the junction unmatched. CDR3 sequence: CATSRVRGRPSEQYF. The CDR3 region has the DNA TGTGCCACCAGCAGAGTCAGGGGGCGGCCGTCTGAGCAGTACTTC.

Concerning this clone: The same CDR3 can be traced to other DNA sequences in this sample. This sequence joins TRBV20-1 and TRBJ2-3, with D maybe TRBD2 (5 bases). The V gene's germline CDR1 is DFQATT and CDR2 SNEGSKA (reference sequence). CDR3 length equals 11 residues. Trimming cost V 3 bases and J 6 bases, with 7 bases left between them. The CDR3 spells CSARLADTQYF. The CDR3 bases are TGCAGTGCTAGGTTAGCGGATACGCAGTATTTT.

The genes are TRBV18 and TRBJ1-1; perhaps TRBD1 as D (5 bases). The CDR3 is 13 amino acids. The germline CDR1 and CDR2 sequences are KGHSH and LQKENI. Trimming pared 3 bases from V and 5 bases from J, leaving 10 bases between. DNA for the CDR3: TGTGCCAGCTCACCGGGGGAGGGGACTGAAGCTTTCTTT. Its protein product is CASSPGEGTEAFF.

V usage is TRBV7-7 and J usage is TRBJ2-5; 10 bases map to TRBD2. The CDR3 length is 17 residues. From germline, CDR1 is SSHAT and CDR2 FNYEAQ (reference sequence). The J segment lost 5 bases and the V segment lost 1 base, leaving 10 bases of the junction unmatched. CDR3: CASSLGLSGGARETQYF. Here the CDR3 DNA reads TGTGCCAGCAGCTTAGGGTTGAGCGGGGGGGCCCGGGAGACCCAGTACTTC.

The CDR3 sequence: CASSPGTSGSASEQFF. CDR3 nucleotides: TGTGCCAGCAGTCCGGGGACTAGCGGGAGTGCCAGTGAGCAGTTCTTC. V is TRBV27 and J is TRBJ2-1; 14 nucleotides match TRBD2. The V gene end was trimmed by 5 bases and the J gene end by 9 bases; junction bases not matched to a gene: 9. The CDR3 consists of 16 residues. Germline CDR1 and CDR2: MNHEY and SMNVEV (reference sequence).

The chain's CDR3 is CASSTQGGTDTQYF. The DNA for the CDR3 is TGTGCCAGTAGTACCCAGGGGGGCACAGATACGCAGTATTTT. This sequence joins TRBV19 and TRBJ2-3; 7 bases line up with TRBD1. CDR1 LNHDA and CDR2 SQIVND come from the germline V gene (reference sequence). This CDR3 has 14 amino acids. V lost 4 bases to trimming and J lost 1 base; unmatched junction nucleotides: 2.